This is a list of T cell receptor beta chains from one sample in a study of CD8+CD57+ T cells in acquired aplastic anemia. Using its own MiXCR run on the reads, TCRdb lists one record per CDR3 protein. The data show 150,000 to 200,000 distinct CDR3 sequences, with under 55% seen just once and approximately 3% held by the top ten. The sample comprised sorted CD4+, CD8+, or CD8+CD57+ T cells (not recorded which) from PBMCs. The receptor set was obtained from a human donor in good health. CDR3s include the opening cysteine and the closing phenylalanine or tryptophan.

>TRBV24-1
CATSDYDNTDTQYF
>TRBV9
CASSEDPANREAFF
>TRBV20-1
CSASRGGNTEAFF
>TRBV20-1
CSARALLRGLKTYEQYF
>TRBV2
CASKRLAAPGGTGELFF
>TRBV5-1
CASSFGAATGSVDSPLHF
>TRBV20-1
CSASETGQGSYGYTF
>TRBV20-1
CSARNSGTGGVSPLHF
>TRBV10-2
CASRLELLSYEQYF
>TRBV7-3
CASRPDRGTGELFF
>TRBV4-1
CASSPIFRTGGYEQYF
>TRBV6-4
CASRDREGKLFF
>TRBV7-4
CASSLGDGNYGYTF
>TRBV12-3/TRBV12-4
CASRAGHSNTEAFF
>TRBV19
CASSIRGPGNEQYF
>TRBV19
CASSIEGREAQPQHF
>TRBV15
CATSRDGLGGYGYTF
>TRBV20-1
CSAPSRGRGTDTQYF
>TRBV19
CASSTSVHNEQFF
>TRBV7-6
CASSLASSGSSYNEQFF
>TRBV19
CASSRQFDTQYF
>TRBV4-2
CASSQGAGGSVKTQYF
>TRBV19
CASSSSPGTASYNEQFF
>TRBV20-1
CSATLPQGADGELFF
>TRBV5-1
CASSLGRTGYGYTF
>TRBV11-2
CASSLGGGGNTDTQYF